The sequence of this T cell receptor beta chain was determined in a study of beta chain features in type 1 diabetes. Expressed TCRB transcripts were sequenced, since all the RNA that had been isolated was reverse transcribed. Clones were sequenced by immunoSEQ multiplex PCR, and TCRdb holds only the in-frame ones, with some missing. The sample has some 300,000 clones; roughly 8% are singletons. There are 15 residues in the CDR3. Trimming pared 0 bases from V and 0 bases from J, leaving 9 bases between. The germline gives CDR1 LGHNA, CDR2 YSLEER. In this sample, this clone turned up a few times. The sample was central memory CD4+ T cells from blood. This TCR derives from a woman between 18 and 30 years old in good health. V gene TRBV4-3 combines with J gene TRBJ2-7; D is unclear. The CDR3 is CASSQDARYSYEQYF. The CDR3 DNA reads TGCGCCAGCAGCCAAGATGCCCGTTACTCCTACGAGCAGTACTTC.